A single sample is the source of the 29 T cell receptor beta chains below, sequenced in a study of siplizumab effects on memory and regulatory T cells. The repertoire was sequenced with immunoSEQ multiplex PCR; TCRdb's copy has only in-frame clones and lacks some. The sample has about 72,000 clones; about 89% are singletons. The sequencing sample was made of CD8+ T cells sorted from blood. Every receptor here comes from a human donor in good health.

The chain combines TRBV29-1 with TRBJ2-2; 7 bases are a match to TRBD2. Germline-derived CDR1 and CDR2 are SQVTM and ANQGSEA. V shed 6 bases and J 1 base; nucleotides not matched to a gene: 8. The CDR3 has 15 amino acids. The CDR3 loop is CSVPGLVGNTGELFF. In DNA form, the CDR3 reads TGCAGCGTGCCCGGACTAGTCGGGAACACCGGGGAGCTGTTTTTT.

This chain links TRBV2 with TRBJ2-7, with D maybe TRBD1 (5 bases). This CDR3 contains 15 residues. CDR1 SNHLY and CDR2 FYNNEI come from the germline V gene. Between the trimmed V and J ends, which lost 2 bases and 1 base, there was a span of 12 bases. CDR3 nucleotide sequence: TGTGCCAGCAGTGAATTTGAACAGGAATCCTACGAGCAGTACTTC. This encodes CASSEFEQESYEQYF.

This chain connects TRBV13 to TRBJ2-1; 7 bases fit TRBD2. This CDR3 has 12 residues. V was pared by 8 bases and J by 2 bases, with 0 bases of the junction left unmatched. In germline, CDR1 is PRHDT, CDR2 FYEKMQ (reference sequence). The CDR3 coding sequence is TGTGCCAGCCGGGAGGCCTACAATGAGCAGTTCTTC. Its translation is CASREAYNEQFF.

The chain joins TRBV6-1 to TRBJ2-7; 8 nucleotides match TRBD2. This CDR3 is 15 amino acids long. V shed 5 bases and J 6 bases; nucleotides not matched to a gene: 12. The germline gives CDR1 MNHNS, CDR2 SASEGT. This chain's CDR3 is CASSKSGSDGGEQYF. The DNA for the CDR3 is TGTGCCAGCAGTAAGAGCGGGAGTGATGGGGGCGAGCAGTACTTC.

This clone was observed once. The chain has TRBV27 and TRBJ2-7; tentative D call: TRBD2 (6 bases). Germline CDR1 MNHEY, CDR2 SMNVEV (reference sequence). The CDR3 runs to 14 residues. The V end lost 6 bases, the J end lost 3 bases, and 15 bases lay between the germline ends. The CDR3 region has the DNA TGTGCCAGCAGCAATCCGGGAGACGGCTACGAGCAGTACTTC. Translated, it gives CASSNPGDGYEQYF.

The V gene is TRBV19, the J gene TRBJ1-1; D is unresolved. Trimming removed 5 bases from V and 11 bases from J, with 12 bases in between. CDR1 and CDR2 from the germline V gene are LNHDA and SQIVND (reference sequence). The CDR3 runs to 11 residues. CDR3 DNA sequence: TGTGCCAGTAGTCAAGGGTTATGGGCTTTCTTT. Residues: CASSQGLWAFF.

The rearrangement joins TRBV6-5 to TRBJ2-2; TRBD1 might be the D (5 bases). V lost 6 bases to trimming and J lost 6 bases, with 5 bases between them. Germline V gene sequence: CDR1 MNHEY, CDR2 SVGAGI. The length of the CDR3 is 11 residues. The CDR3: CASRGAGELFF. CDR3 DNA: TGTGCCAGCAGAGGGGCCGGGGAGCTGTTTTTT.

CDR3: CASSLSGSSYEQYF. DNA of the CDR3: TGTGCCAGCAGCCTGAGCGGGAGCTCCTACGAGCAGTACTTC. V and J are TRBV5-6 and TRBJ2-7, with 8 bases aligning to TRBD2. The V segment lost 4 bases and the J segment 0 bases; nucleotides outside the gene matches: 3. This CDR3 is built from 14 residues. The germline gives CDR1 SGHDT, CDR2 YYEEEE.

The chain links TRBV27 to TRBJ2-1; 7 nucleotides line up with TRBD1. Germline loops: CDR1 MNHEY, CDR2 SMNVEV (reference sequence). With 3 bases clipped from V and 2 bases from J, the junction kept 4 bases outside the gene matches. This CDR3 has 15 residues. The CDR3 DNA sequence: TGTGCCAGCAGTTTCGTTAGGGGGCCCTACAATGAGCAGTTCTTC. Protein product: CASSFVRGPYNEQFF.

The chain uses TRBV30 and TRBJ2-1; 7 nucleotides match TRBD2. The trim removed 3 bases at V and 14 bases at J, leaving 13 bases unmatched. The CDR3 sequence is 13 residues long. Germline loops: CDR1 GTSNPN, CDR2 SVGIG (reference sequence). The CDR3 DNA reads as TGTGCCTGGAGCGAAGGCGCCGGACTAGGGGAGTTCTTC. Its protein product is CAWSEGAGLGEFF.

This chain links TRBV5-5 with TRBJ2-7; 8 bases line up with TRBD1. Germline V gene data show CDR1 as SGHKS and CDR2 as YYEKEE (reference sequence). The V segment lost 4 bases and the J segment 3 bases; nucleotides outside the gene matches: 3. The CDR3 has 13 amino acids. The CDR3 spells CASSQDRVYEQYF. The CDR3 nucleotides read TGTGCCAGCAGCCAGGACAGGGTCTACGAGCAGTACTTC.

The CDR3 reads CASSLTSVVYEQYF. Here the CDR3 DNA reads TGTGCCAGCAGCTTGACTAGTGTTGTCTACGAGCAGTACTTC. J is TRBJ2-7 and V is TRBV5-5, with a tentative D call TRBD2 (5 bases). The CDR3 consists of 14 residues. Germline V lookup: CDR1 SGHKS, CDR2 YYEKEE (reference sequence). Trimming shortened V by 1 base and J by 3 bases, and 11 bases separated the two germline ends. Based on the CDR3 plus reference TRBV5-5 and TRBJ2-7, the full variable domain is DAGVTQSPTHLIKTRGQQVTLRCSPISGHKSVSWYQQVLGQGPQFIFQYYEKEERGRGNFPDRFSARQFPNYSSELNVNALLLGDSALYLCASSLTSVVYEQYFGPGTRLTVT.

The J gene is TRBJ1-1, the V gene TRBV5-4, with D possibly TRBD1 on 5 matching bases. Trimming removed 4 bases at V and 0 bases at J, with 13 bases between. The length of the CDR3 is 15 residues. CDR1 is SGHNT, CDR2 YYREEE, per germline (reference sequence). CDR3 bases: TGTGCCAGCAGCATACTACAGGACGTGAACACTGAAGCTTTCTTT. As protein: CASSILQDVNTEAFF.

V and J are TRBV6-6 and TRBJ2-3; 8 nucleotides line up with TRBD2. This CDR3 contains 16 residues. The junction had 8 bases not matched to a gene; V was cut back by 1 base and J by 5 bases. The germline V gene has CDR1 MNHNY and CDR2 SVGAGI (reference sequence). The CDR3, as DNA: TGTGCCAGCAGTTACTTGCAGCCCGGGACTAGAGATACGCAGTATTTT. The encoded protein is CASSYLQPGTRDTQYF.

The rearrangement joins TRBV7-9 to TRBJ1-1, with D possibly matching TRBD1 (6 bases). V lost 2 bases, J lost 3 bases, and 10 bases lay in between. The CDR3 totals 14 residues. Germline CDR1 reads SEHNR; CDR2 reads FQNEAQ (reference sequence). CDR3 in DNA: TGTGCCAGCAGCTTATCTTGGGGGCACACTGAAGCTTTCTTT. It is translated as CASSLSWGHTEAFF.

This clone was seen once. V is TRBV6-6 and J is TRBJ2-5; maybe TRBD2 (6 bases). Germline assignment: CDR1 MNHNY and CDR2 SVGAGI (reference sequence). The V gene lost 0 bases and the J gene lost 5 bases, with 13 bases spanning the gap. This CDR3 region has 15 residues. The CDR3, as DNA: TGTGCCAGCAGTTACTCGTGGGGGGTTAGGGAGACCCAGTACTTC. Translating gives CASSYSWGVRETQYF.

The V and J genes are TRBV19 and TRBJ2-3; 11 nucleotides match TRBD2. Germline CDR1 reads LNHDA; CDR2 reads SQIVND (reference sequence). This CDR3 has 17 amino acids. V dropped 3 bases and J dropped 1; count of bases not matched to a gene: 6. The CDR3 protein is CASSIILAGGGTDTQYF. The CDR3 DNA follows: TGTGCCAGTAGTATCATCCTAGCGGGAGGTGGCACAGATACGCAGTATTTT.

The V gene is TRBV5-1, the J gene TRBJ2-5; 12 nucleotides line up with TRBD2. The CDR3 loop spans 15 amino acids. J lost 1 base, V lost 9 bases, and 7 bases had no gene match. Germline lookup yields CDR1 SGHRS and CDR2 YFSETQ. Written as DNA, the CDR3 is TGCGCCACCAAACGGACTAGCGGGACCCAAGAGACCCAGTACTTC. This codes for CATKRTSGTQETQYF.

V gene TRBV6-5 combines with J gene TRBJ2-7; 11 bases agree with TRBD2. Germline V gene data show CDR1 as MNHEY and CDR2 as SVGAGI. The CDR3 totals 14 residues. The ends lost 4 bases at V and 2 bases at J; junction bases unmatched: 1. The CDR3 here is CASSSLAGAYEQYF. The CDR3 coding sequence is TGTGCCAGCAGTTCACTAGCGGGGGCCTACGAGCAGTACTTC.

The CDR3 nucleotides read TGTGCCACCAGCAGAGATGGGCTTTCGAATCTGAAGGAGACCCAGTACTTC. It codes for CATSRDGLSNLKETQYF. This chain connects TRBV15 to TRBJ2-5; no clear D gene. CDR3 length: 17 residues. Germline V gives CDR1 LNHNV, CDR2 YYDKDF (reference sequence). The V end lost 0 bases, the J end lost 5 bases, and 19 bases lay between the germline ends. The full variable domain, in which reference TRBV15 and TRBJ2-5 provide the parts outside the CDR3, is DAMVIQNPRYQVTQFGKPVTLSCSQTLNHNVMYWYQQKSSQAPKLLFHYYDKDFNNEADTPDNFQSRRPNTSFCFLDIRSPGLGDTAMYLCATSRDGLSNLKETQYFGPGTRLLVL.

This chain links TRBV30 with TRBJ2-7; a weak D match, TRBD2 (5 bases). There are 10 residues in the CDR3. Between the trimmed V and J ends, which lost 7 bases and 13 bases, there was a span of 17 bases. Per germline, CDR1 GTSNPN and CDR2 SVGIG (reference sequence). CDR3: CAFSADSHYF. CDR3 DNA: TGTGCCTTTTCGGCGGACTCGCACTACTTC.

The chain has TRBV4-2 and TRBJ2-5; 7 nucleotides match TRBD1. The CDR3 spans 14 residues. Looked up from germline, CDR1 is LGHNA and CDR2 is YNFKEQ. The trim removed 3 bases at V and 0 bases at J, leaving 1 base unmatched. CDR3 bases: TGTGCCAGCAGCCAGGACAGGTACCAAGAGACCCAGTACTTC. Residues: CASSQDRYQETQYF.

This clone appeared once. CDR3 nucleotide sequence: TGCGCCAGCTTTTTGCTTCCGAACACTGAAGCTTTCTTT. Protein: CASFLLPNTEAFF. V is TRBV10-2 and J is TRBJ1-1, with unresolved D. The CDR3 is made up of 13 amino acids. The V and J ends lost 8 bases and 1 base respectively, with 11 bases between them. Per the germline V gene, CDR1 is WSHSY and CDR2 is SAAADI.

The rearrangement joins TRBV27 to TRBJ2-1; a weak D match, TRBD1 (7 bases). V was shortened by 10 bases and J by 16 bases, with 26 bases between the two germline ends. Germline V gene lookup returns CDR1 MNHEY and CDR2 SMNVEV (reference sequence). The CDR3 consists of 13 residues. Here the CDR3 reads CATLGNRDSGPFF. The CDR3 DNA reads as TGTGCCACCTTGGGAAACCGGGACAGCGGGCCTTTCTTC.

The chain carries TRBV7-9 and TRBJ2-2; D perhaps matches TRBD2 (5 bases). With 3 bases removed from V and 11 bases from J, the gap between germline ends came to 19 bases. This CDR3 spans 15 amino acids. The germline CDR1 and CDR2 sequences are SEHNR and FQNEAQ (reference sequence). CDR3 sequence reads: CASSFSGNPQNELFF. CDR3 in DNA: TGTGCCAGCAGCTTTTCCGGGAACCCCCAGAACGAGCTGTTTTTT.

The chain recombines TRBV7-9 with TRBJ1-1; D is undetermined. The CDR3 has 14 amino acids. CDR1 is SEHNR and CDR2 is FQNEAQ in the germline V gene (reference sequence). V dropped 5 bases and J dropped 5 bases, with 15 bases sitting between them. The CDR3 DNA follows: TGTGCCAGCAGCGCGGCCGGACTGGATACTGAAGCTTTCTTT. Encoded protein: CASSAAGLDTEAFF.

This chain uses TRBV7-8 with TRBJ2-3, with 8 bases lining up with TRBD2. The CDR3 has 16 residues. Losses at the gene ends were 0 bases for V and 2 bases for J; bases not matched to a gene: 4. Germline CDR1 reads SGHVS; CDR2 reads FQNEAQ. CDR3 in amino acids: CASSLAERGLTDTQYF. The DNA of the CDR3 is TGTGCCAGCAGCTTAGCCGAGCGGGGGCTCACAGATACGCAGTATTTT.

This chain uses TRBV5-4 with TRBJ2-1, with a tentative D call TRBD2 (6 bases). Germline CDR1 SGHNT, CDR2 YYREEE (reference sequence). Trimming left V 4 bases short and J 0 bases short, with 17 bases between. CDR3 length: 17 residues. The CDR3 region is CASSSGLAVSSYNEQFF. Written as DNA, the CDR3 is TGTGCCAGCAGCAGTGGGTTAGCGGTGAGCTCCTACAATGAGCAGTTCTTC.

The V call is TRBV7-9, the J call TRBJ1-2; weak D call: TRBD1 (5 bases). CDR3 length: 16 residues. The ends were cut back, 2 bases at V and 0 bases at J, with 13 bases in the middle. CDR1 is SEHNR and CDR2 is FQNEAQ in the germline V gene (reference sequence). The CDR3 protein is CASSLTDSESNYGYTF. For the CDR3, the DNA is TGTGCCAGCAGCTTAACCGACAGTGAATCTAACTATGGCTACACCTTC. The entire variable domain, with the rest obtained from reference TRBV7-9 and TRBJ1-2, is as follows: DTGVSQNPRHKITKRGQNVTFRCDPISEHNRLYWYRQTLGQGPEFLTYFQNEAQLEKSRLLSDRFSAERPKGSFSTLEIQRTEQGDSAMYLCASSLTDSESNYGYTFGSGTRLTVV.